The subject of this entry is one T cell receptor beta chain. Its antigen is currently not known. Base qualities were left out, and no much larger clone turns up one base away. This sample was included in a study of human T cells and chemical hapten exposure (dated by TCRdb to 2020 to 2023). General notes on the study: For sensitization, 2% DPC in acetone was applied to a roughly 2 cm by roughly 2 cm area of upper inner arm skin. Libraries were pooled for sequencing, and variation in per-sample TCR yields was attributed mainly to small differences in library volumes within the pool. Patch tests used Finn chambers with 0.01% DPC on the upper back, scored after 6 days by International Contact Dermatitis Research Group standards. Patients additionally received weekly therapeutic DPC doses to the scalp throughout the approximately 24-week study period. Blood for TCR sequencing was provided by twenty-nine alopecia patients at one to four time points (pre-sensitization, 2, 6 and 24 weeks). Blood samples were taken from patients before sensitization (week 0) and then at 2, 6 and about 24 weeks after DPC sensitization. Alopecia areata with under or over 50% scalp involvement, alopecia totalis and alopecia universalis were represented in the patient cohort, which was mostly female. Peripheral blood TCR repertoire changes were tracked in vivo in alopecia patients during primary and secondary sensitization to the hapten diphenylcyclopropenone (DPC). Results and caveats for the whole study, not just this receptor: DPC sensitization did not change the number of TCRs with a frequency above 1 in 1000, and there was no evidence of changes in global repertoire structure. After repeated subsampling, changes were observed in the strength of the expansion versus patch-test correlation and in the threshold at which the correlation became significant. Alopecia, a presumed autoimmune disease, was present in all patients, so the immune response of the patients might differ from that of healthy individuals. Compared with pre-sensitization or healthy control sets, expanded TCRs formed significantly more large CDR3 similarity clusters, which is consistent with antigen-driven responses. Patch test score was positively correlated with the number of PT1 expanded TCRs, with significance at thresholds 8, 16 and 32 but not at 4.

To prepare the library, RACE was applied. Sequencing was carried out with a NextSeq 500. During library preparation, unique molecular identifiers were attached to individual cDNA molecules so that TCRs could be counted in a quantitative, reproducible way. For every blood RNA sample, sequencing covered both the TCR alpha and TCR beta chains. The paper's processing steps were these. The median number of TCRs per sample was some 100,000, ranging from roughly 23,224 to 690,600. V, J and CDR3 annotation of the TCR reads was carried out using the Decombinator software suite. Every sample was subsampled to the same number of TCRs (28,000) for the PS versus PT1 abundance plots. TCRs were defined as expanded if absent before sensitization and observed at least eight times at the 2-week time point. The public reads were run again by TCRdb, first through fastp at Q25 and then through MiXCR, and only productive beta chains were kept. Identical CDR3 protein sequences are pooled into one entry, listed with their most common genes and DNA. The V and J calls here are based on TCRdb, not the publication. In all, the sample holds under 110,000 distinct CDR3 sequences, and roughly 12% of those were seen once. The ten largest clonotypes hold 1.6% of the sample.

This sample's time point label indicates: pre-sensitization, week 0. The intended sense of this specimen's treatment or condition label: therapeutic diphenylcyclopropenone sensitization with weekly scalp DPC. At every patch-test visit, the blood draw took place before the patch test was put on. Patients were considered eligible if aged 18 to 70, diagnosed with alopecia and deemed suitable for DPC therapy, and patients were excluded if pregnant. Total RNA was extracted from unfractionated whole blood collected in Tempus Blood RNA tubes. Sequences SGHRS (CDR1) and YFSETQ (CDR2) are obtained from the germline V gene. The germline ends are 13 bases apart after V is trimmed by 0 bases and J by 3 bases. The CDR3, from cysteine to phenylalanine, totals 15 residues. The only DNA kept is the CDR3, 45 bases in frame from the first base.

The sequence links TRBV5-1 to TRBJ2-7, with TRBD2 tentatively as D gene (5 bases match). The receptor comes from a woman in her forties or fifties with alopecia areata. Some clones in this sample may be carry-over from other donors' samples. The sample was whole blood, taken in connection with sensitization to the hapten diphenylcyclopropenone (DPC). CDR3 loop: CASSLAGSDIYEQYF. The nucleotide sequence reads as follows: TGCGCCAGCAGCTTGGCCGGTAGCGATATCTACGAGCAGTACTTC. With the rest looked up from the reference TRBV5-1 and TRBJ2-7 genes rather than sequenced, the full variable domain is KAGVTQTPRYLIKTRGQQVTLSCSPISGHRSVSWYQQTPGQGLQFLFEYFSETQRNKGNFPGRFSGRQFSNSRSEMNVSTLELGDSALYLCASSLAGSDIYEQYFGPGTRLTVT.